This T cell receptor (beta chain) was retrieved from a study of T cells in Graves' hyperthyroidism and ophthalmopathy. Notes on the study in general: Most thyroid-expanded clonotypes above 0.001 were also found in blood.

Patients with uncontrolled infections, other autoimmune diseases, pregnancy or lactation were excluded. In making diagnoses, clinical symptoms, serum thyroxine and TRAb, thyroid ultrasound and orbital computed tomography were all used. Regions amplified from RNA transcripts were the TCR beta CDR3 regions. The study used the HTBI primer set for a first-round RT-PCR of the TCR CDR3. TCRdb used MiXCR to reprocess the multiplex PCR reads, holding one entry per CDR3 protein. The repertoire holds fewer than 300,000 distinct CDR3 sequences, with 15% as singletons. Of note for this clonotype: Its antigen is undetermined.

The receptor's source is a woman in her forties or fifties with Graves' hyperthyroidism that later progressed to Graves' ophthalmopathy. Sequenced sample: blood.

The CDR3 coding sequence is TGTGCCAGCAGCCAAGGATACAGCCGGGGAGGAACTGAAGCTTTCTTT. Its translation: CASSQGYSRGGTEAFF. V is TRBV3-1 and J is TRBJ1-1; D unclear. V was cut by 1 base and J by 5 bases, with 17 bases left in between. This CDR3 is built from 16 residues. Looked up from germline, CDR1 is LGHDT and CDR2 is YNNKEL (reference sequence).